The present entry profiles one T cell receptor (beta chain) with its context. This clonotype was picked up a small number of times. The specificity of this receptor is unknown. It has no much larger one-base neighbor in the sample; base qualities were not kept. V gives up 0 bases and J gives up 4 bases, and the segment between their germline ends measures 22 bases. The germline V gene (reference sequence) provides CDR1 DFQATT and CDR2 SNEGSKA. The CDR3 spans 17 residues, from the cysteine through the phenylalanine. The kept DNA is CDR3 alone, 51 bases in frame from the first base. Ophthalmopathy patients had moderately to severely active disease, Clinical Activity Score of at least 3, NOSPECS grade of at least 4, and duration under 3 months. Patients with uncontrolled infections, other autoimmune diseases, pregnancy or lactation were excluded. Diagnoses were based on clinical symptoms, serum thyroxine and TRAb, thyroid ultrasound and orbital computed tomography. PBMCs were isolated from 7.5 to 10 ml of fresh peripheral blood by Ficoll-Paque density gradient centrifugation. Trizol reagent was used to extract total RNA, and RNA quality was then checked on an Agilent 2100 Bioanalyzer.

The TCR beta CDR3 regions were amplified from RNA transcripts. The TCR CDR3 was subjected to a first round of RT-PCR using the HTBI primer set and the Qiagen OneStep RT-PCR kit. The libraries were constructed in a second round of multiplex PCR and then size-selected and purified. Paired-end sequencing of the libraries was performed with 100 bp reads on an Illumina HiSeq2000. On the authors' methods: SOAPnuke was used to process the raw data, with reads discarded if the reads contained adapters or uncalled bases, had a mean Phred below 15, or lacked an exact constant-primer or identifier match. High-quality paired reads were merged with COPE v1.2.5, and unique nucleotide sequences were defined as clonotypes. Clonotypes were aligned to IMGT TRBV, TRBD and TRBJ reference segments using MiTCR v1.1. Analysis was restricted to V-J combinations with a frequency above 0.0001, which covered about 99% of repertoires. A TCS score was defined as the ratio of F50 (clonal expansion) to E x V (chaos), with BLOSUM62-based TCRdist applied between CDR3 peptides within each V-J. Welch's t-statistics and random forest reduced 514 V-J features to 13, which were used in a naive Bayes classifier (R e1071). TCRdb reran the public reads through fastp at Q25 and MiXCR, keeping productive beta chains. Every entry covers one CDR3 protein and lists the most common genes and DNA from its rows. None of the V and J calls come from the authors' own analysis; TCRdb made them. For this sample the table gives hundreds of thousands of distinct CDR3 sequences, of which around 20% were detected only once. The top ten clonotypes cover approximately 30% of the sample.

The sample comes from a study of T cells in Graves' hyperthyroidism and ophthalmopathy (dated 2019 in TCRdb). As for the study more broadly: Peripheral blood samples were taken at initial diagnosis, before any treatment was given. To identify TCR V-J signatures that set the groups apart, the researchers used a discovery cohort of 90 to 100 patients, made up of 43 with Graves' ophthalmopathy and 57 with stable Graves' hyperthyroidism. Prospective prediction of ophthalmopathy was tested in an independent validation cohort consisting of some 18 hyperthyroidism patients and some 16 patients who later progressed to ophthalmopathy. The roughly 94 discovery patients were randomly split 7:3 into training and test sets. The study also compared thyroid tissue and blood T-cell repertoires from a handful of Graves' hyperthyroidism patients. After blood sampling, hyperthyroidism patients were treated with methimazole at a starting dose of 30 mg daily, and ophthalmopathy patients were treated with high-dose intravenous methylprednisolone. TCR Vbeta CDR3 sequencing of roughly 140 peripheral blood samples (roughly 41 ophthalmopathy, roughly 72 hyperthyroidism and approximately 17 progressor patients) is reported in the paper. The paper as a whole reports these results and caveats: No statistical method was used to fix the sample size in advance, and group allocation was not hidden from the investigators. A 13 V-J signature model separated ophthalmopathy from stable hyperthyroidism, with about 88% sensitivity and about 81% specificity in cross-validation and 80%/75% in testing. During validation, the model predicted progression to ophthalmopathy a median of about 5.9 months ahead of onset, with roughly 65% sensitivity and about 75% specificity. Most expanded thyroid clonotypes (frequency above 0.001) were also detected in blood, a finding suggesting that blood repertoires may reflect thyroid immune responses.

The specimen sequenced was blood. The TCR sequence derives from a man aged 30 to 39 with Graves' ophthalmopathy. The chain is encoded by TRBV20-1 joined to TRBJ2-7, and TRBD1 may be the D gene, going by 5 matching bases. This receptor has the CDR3 CSARDNVRALGLYEQYF. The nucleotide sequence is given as TGCAGTGCTAGAGATAATGTCAGGGCCCTTGGATTATACGAGCAGTACTTC.